The present entry profiles one T cell receptor (beta chain) with its context. The entry originates in a study of blood T cell repertoires in COVID-19. About the research overall: The United States, Italy and Spain supplied acute and convalescent COVID-19 samples.

The CDR3 loop spans 16 amino acids. Germline CDR1 SGHNT, CDR2 YENEEA. Trimming took off 3 bases at V and 7 bases at J, with 19 bases between the two ends. Produced via immunoSEQ multiplex PCR; TCRdb's table is partial and in-frame only. The data contain about 68,000 clones, roughly 88% of them singletons. Sequences were obtained from peripheral blood. The TCR sequence derives from a man under 40 with acute or convalescent COVID-19. This chain joins TRBV11-3 and TRBJ2-1, with a tentative D call TRBD1 (5 bases). CDR3: CASSLAVGQGANEQFF. In DNA form, the CDR3 reads TGTGCCAGCAGCTTGGCGGTGGGGCAGGGTGCGAATGAGCAGTTCTTC. Combining the CDR3 with reference TRBV11-3 and TRBJ2-1 gives the whole variable domain EAGVVQSPRYKIIEKKQPVAFWCNPISGHNTLYWYLQNLGQGPELLIRYENEEAVDDSQLPKDRFSAERLKGVDSTLKIQPAELGDSAVYLCASSLAVGQGANEQFFGPGTRLTVL.